The 4 T cell receptor beta chains presented below share a single source sample, sequenced in a study of cytomegalovirus exposure and HLA in healthy donors. Amplification used 60 Vbeta primers and 13 Jbeta primers. Produced via immunoSEQ multiplex PCR; TCRdb's table is partial and in-frame only. This sample carries 150,000 to 200,000 clones, around 75% of them seen once, and the ten largest clones take about 3%. The source material was PBMCs. The receptors were sampled from a male donor in good health and CMV-seronegative.

The chain joins TRBV7-2 to TRBJ1-1; TRBD1 might be the D (6 bases). This CDR3 has 14 amino acids. V lost 5 bases and J 8 bases, leaving 18 bases between the germline ends. Germline lookup yields CDR1 SGHTA and CDR2 FQGNSA. CDR3 DNA sequence: TGTGCCAGCAGCCCAACGCCCGACAGGTACGAAGCTTTCTTT. This encodes CASSPTPDRYEAFF. The entire variable domain, with the rest obtained from reference TRBV7-2 and TRBJ1-1, is as follows: GAGVSQSPSNKVTEKGKDVELRCDPISGHTALYWYRQSLGQGLEFLIYFQGNSAPDKSGLPSDRFSAERTGGSVSTLTIQRTQQEDSAVYLCASSPTPDRYEAFFGQGTRLTVV.

The chain carries TRBV19 and TRBJ1-5; D unclear. CDR1 is LNHDA and CDR2 is SQIVND in the germline V gene (reference sequence). CDR3 length: 15 residues. With 3 bases removed from V and 0 bases from J, the gap between germline ends came to 9 bases. DNA for the CDR3: TGTGCCAGTAGTATCCAAAGCTATAGCAATCAGCCCCAGCATTTT. As protein: CASSIQSYSNQPQHF.

V usage is TRBV6-5 and J usage is TRBJ1-2; 9 bases map to TRBD1. Looked up from germline, CDR1 is MNHEY and CDR2 is SVGAGI. V dropped 6 bases and J dropped 5; count of bases not matched to a gene: 10. This CDR3 is 15 amino acids long. The CDR3 reads CASSHNGQGRYGYTF. As DNA, the CDR3 is TGTGCCAGCAGCCACAATGGACAGGGGAGATATGGCTACACCTTC.

This clone was counted a few times. The chain has TRBV28 and TRBJ1-1; D unresolved. Deletions cut 7 bases from V and 4 bases from J, with 16 bases between. CDR1 is MDHEN, CDR2 SYDVKM, per germline. This CDR3 has 14 residues. CDR3 region: CASILTPPGTEAFF. CDR3 in DNA: TGTGCCAGCATTCTTACACCACCGGGCACTGAAGCTTTCTTT.